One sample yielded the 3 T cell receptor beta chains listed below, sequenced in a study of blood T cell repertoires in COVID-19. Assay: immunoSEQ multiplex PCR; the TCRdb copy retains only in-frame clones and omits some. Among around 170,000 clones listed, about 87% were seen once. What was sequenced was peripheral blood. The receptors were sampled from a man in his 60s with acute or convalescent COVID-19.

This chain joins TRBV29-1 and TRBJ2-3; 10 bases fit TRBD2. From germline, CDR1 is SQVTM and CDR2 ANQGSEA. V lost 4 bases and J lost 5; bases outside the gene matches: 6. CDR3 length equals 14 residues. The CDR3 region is CSVVLAGYGDTQYF. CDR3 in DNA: TGCAGCGTTGTACTAGCGGGGTATGGAGATACGCAGTATTTT.

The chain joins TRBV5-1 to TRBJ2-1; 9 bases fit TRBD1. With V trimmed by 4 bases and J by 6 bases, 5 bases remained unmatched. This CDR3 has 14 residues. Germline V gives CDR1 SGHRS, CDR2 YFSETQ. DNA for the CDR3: TGCGCCAGCAGCATGGGGACAGGGCCCAATGAGCAGTTCTTC. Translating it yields CASSMGTGPNEQFF.

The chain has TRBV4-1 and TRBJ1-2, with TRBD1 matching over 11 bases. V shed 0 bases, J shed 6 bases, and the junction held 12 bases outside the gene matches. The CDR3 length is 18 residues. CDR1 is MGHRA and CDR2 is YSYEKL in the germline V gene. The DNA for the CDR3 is TGCGCCAGCAGCCAAGACGGGACAGGGGGAGAGTTGAGGGATGGCTACACCTTC. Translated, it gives CASSQDGTGGELRDGYTF.